Included here is one TCR beta chain sequence, with context. As yet, its antigen is unknown. The CDR3 spans 18 residues. Per the germline V gene, CDR1 is SGHVS and CDR2 is FQNEAQ. Losses at the gene ends were 0 bases for V and 0 bases for J; bases not matched to a gene: 9. The record originates from a study of cytomegalovirus exposure and HLA in healthy donors. Study results and caveats: As a later analysis revealed, most CMV-associated TCR beta chains appeared HLA-restricted. Analyzed later, association rates of TCRs varied across HLA loci, with DRB1 most and HLA-C fewest. For presence/absence analyses, sequencing depth was assumed to be roughly uniform across donors.

A multiplex PCR was run with 60 Vbeta primers and 13 Jbeta primers. Measured with immunoSEQ multiplex PCR; TCRdb has only the in-frame clones, and not every one. The sample shows around 200,000 clones, about two thirds of them seen only once. As for the donors, each was a healthy bone marrow donor. Sequencing input: PBMCs. The receptor's source is a man in his forties in good health and CMV-seropositive. The gene calls are TRBV7-8 and TRBJ2-7; 9 nucleotides align to TRBD2. The CDR3 loop is CASSLALSGGPSSYEQYF. For the CDR3, the DNA is TGTGCCAGCAGCTTAGCGCTCAGCGGGGGGCCGAGCTCCTACGAGCAGTACTTC. Drawing the rest from reference TRBV7-8 and TRBJ2-7, the complete variable domain is GAGVSQSPRYKVAKRGQDVALRCDPISGHVSLFWYQQALGQGPEFLTYFQNEAQLDKSGLPSDRFFAERPEGSVSTLKIQRTQQEDSAVYLCASSLALSGGPSSYEQYFGPGTRLTVT.